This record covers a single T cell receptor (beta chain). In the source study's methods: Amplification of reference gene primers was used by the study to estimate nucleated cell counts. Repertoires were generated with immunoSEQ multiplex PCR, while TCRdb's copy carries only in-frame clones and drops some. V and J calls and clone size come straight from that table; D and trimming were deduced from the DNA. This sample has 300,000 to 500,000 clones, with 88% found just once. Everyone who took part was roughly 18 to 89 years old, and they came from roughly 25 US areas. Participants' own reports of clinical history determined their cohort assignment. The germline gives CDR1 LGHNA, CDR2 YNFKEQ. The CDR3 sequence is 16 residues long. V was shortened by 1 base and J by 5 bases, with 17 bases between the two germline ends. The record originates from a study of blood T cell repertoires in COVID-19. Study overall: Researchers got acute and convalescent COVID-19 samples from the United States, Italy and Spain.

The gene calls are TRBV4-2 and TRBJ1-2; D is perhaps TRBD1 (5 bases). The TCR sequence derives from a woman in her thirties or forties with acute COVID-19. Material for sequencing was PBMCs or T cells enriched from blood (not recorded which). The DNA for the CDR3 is TGTGCCAGCAGCCAAGGTCAGGGTGGGGACTATTATGGCTACACCTTC. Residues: CASSQGQGGDYYGYTF.